The clone carrying this TCR beta chain was counted ten times or more. The entry originates in a study of CD8+CD57+ T cells in acquired aplastic anemia. Patients included in sequencing had previously demonstrated CD8+CD57+ cell expansion by flow cytometry. The template used for profiling TCR beta VDJ and CDR3 was genomic DNA. TCRdb recomputed calls from the reads with MiXCR, one row per CDR3 protein. Here the sample spans around 430,000 distinct CDR3 sequences, around 33% being singletons. The sample taken for sequencing was sorted CD4+, CD8+, or CD8+CD57+ T cells (not recorded which) from PBMCs. This sequence was found in a human donor with aplastic anemia.

The CDR3 region is CASSGQGKAPLHF. CDR3 DNA: TGTGCCAGCAGTGGACAGGGGAAGGCACCCCTCCACTTT. V is TRBV5-6 and J is TRBJ1-6; 9 bases line up with TRBD1. The J segment lost 11 bases and the V segment lost 5 bases, leaving 5 bases of the junction unmatched. CDR3 length equals 13 residues. Germline V CDR1 and CDR2: SGHDT, YYEEEE.